This is a list of T cell receptor beta chains from one sample in a study of control samples from healthy donors and cancer patients. The table came from immunoSEQ multiplex PCR; TCRdb's copy has only in-frame clones and leaves some out. The repertoire includes about 120,000 clones, about 91% of them detected once, and around 3.4% sits in the top ten. Sequenced: blood. These receptors all stem from a man in his forties in good health. CDR3s include the opening cysteine and the closing phenylalanine or tryptophan. D genes are given only for firm matches. The listing skips clone size in some rows; elsewhere it reads once, few, many or a size class.

clone_size	cdr3_length	d_call	v_call	j_call	cdr3_nt	cdr3_aa
once	11	-	TRBV29-1	TRBJ1-4	TGCAGCGGGGGATCCATGGGAAAACTGTTTTTT	CSGGSMGKLFF
-	15	-	TRBV25-1	TRBJ2-6	TGTGCCAGCAGTGCTGCGGGTACGGGGGCCAACGTCCTGACTTTC	CASSAAGTGANVLTF
-	12	-	TRBV24-1	TRBJ1-5	TGTGCCACCAGTGAACATAATCAGCCCCAGCATTTT	CATSEHNQPQHF
-	16	-	TRBV20-1	TRBJ1-1	TGCAGTGCCAGTAGGGGGGCAGGGGAGGCGAACACTGAAGCTTTCTTT	CSASRGAGEANTEAFF
-	14	TRBD1	TRBV6-1	TRBJ1-2	TGTGCCAGCAGTGAAGCAAGGGGGCTGGAGGGCTACACCTTC	CASSEARGLEGYTF
-	15	TRBD2	TRBV24-1	TRBJ2-1	TGTGCCACCAGTGATTCCGGGACTAGGGGCAATGAGCAGTTCTTC	CATSDSGTRGNEQFF
once	15	-	TRBV9	TRBJ1-1	TGTGCCAGCAGCGTAGCTACATGGCGCGGTGAGGAAGCTTTCTTT	CASSVATWRGEEAFF
once	14	TRBD1	TRBV24-1	TRBJ2-1	TGTGCCACCAGTGATTCGGGACAGACTCCAGGGCAGTTCTTC	CATSDSGQTPGQFF
-	17	TRBD1	TRBV9	TRBJ1-2	TGTGCCAGCAGTCGTTTACTGACAGGGAACTCGAACTATGGCTACACCTTC	CASSRLLTGNSNYGYTF
-	15	-	TRBV25-1	TRBJ2-3	TGTGCCAGCAGTCGGTACGAGACTACCACAGATACGCAGTATTTT	CASSRYETTTDTQYF
-	13	TRBD1	TRBV18	TRBJ1-2	TGTGCCAGCTCACCGGGACAGGGTACGGGCTACACCTTC	CASSPGQGTGYTF
-	18	TRBD2	TRBV27	TRBJ2-3	TGTGCCAGCAGTTTATCGGGACTAGCGGGGGGTCGGACAGATACGCAGTATTTT	CASSLSGLAGGRTDTQYF
-	14	-	TRBV7-3	TRBJ2-3	TGTGCCAGCAGCCCCGGGGGCAGCACAGATACGCAGTATTTT	CASSPGGSTDTQYF
-	15	TRBD1	TRBV4-3	TRBJ1-5	TGCGCCAGCAGCCAGCGGACAGGGAACAATCAGCCCCAGCATTTT	CASSQRTGNNQPQHF
-	16	TRBD2	TRBV5-1	TRBJ2-2	TGCGCCAGCAGCGCGGCGGGGGGGCCGAACACCGGGGAGCTGTTTTTT	CASSAAGGPNTGELFF
-	15	TRBD1	TRBV10-1	TRBJ1-2	TGCGCCAGCAGTGAGAGGGCAGGGGGCATCAATGGCTACACCTTC	CASSERAGGINGYTF
-	17	-	TRBV7-3	TRBJ1-6	TGTGCCAGCAGCTTAACGGGCCTGATGGAGGCTAATTCACCCCTCCACTTT	CASSLTGLMEANSPLHF
many	13	-	TRBV19	TRBJ1-3	TGTGCCAGTAGTATCGGGACTGGAAACACCATATATTTT	CASSIGTGNTIYF
once	19	-	TRBV24-1	TRBJ2-3	TGTGCCACCAGTGATTTCCCGGGGTGGGGCGGCGCTAGCACAGATACGCAGTATTTT	CATSDFPGWGGASTDTQYF
-	14	TRBD1	TRBV5-1	TRBJ1-6	TGCGCCAGCAGCTTGGGACAGGGAGGTTCACCCCTCCACTTT	CASSLGQGGSPLHF
-	13	-	TRBV28	TRBJ1-1	TGTGCCACCTCCTGGACCGGGAACACTGAAGCTTTCTTT	CATSWTGNTEAFF
-	18	-	TRBV24-1	TRBJ2-7	TGTGCCACCAGTGATTTGCGTCGACTCGGCAGGGGTCGGTACGAGCAGTACTTC	CATSDLRRLGRGRYEQYF
few	15	-	TRBV4-2	TRBJ1-2	TGTGCCAGCAGCCAAGAGCACGGTCAGGCCCGGGGCTACACCTTC	CASSQEHGQARGYTF
once	15	-	TRBV7-6	TRBJ1-5	TGTGCCAGCAGCTTAGTTGGGGGGCCTAATCAGCCCCAGCATTTT	CASSLVGGPNQPQHF
few	11	-	TRBV20-1	TRBJ1-1	TGCAGTGCTAGCTTCGAATTAGAAGCTTTCTTT	CSASFELEAFF
-	12	-	TRBV5-6	TRBJ2-5	TGTGCCAGCAGCTCCGGCAGAGAGACCCAGTACTTC	CASSSGRETQYF
-	15	-	TRBV7-8	TRBJ1-4	TGTGCCAGCAGCTTAGTGGCGGGGTTTGGGGAAAAACTGTTTTTT	CASSLVAGFGEKLFF
-	14	TRBD1	TRBV5-4	TRBJ1-6	TGTGCCAGCAGCTTCCAGGGGGGGGTTTCACCCCTCCACTTT	CASSFQGGVSPLHF
-	14	-	TRBV4-1	TRBJ1-1	TGCGCCAGCAGCCAAGTGGGAGGTTGGGTTGCCGCTTTCTTT	CASSQVGGWVAAFF
-	14	-	TRBV29-1	TRBJ1-6	TGCAGCGTTGAAGGGAAAGACTATAATTCACCCCTCCACTTT	CSVEGKDYNSPLHF
-	14	-	TRBV28	TRBJ1-6	TGTGCCAGCAGTTTAAGCTCCTATAATTCACCCCTCCACTTT	CASSLSSYNSPLHF
-	15	TRBD2	TRBV10-3	TRBJ2-7	TGTGCCATCAGTGACCCGGGACTAGCGGCCCGGGCGCAGTACTTC	CAISDPGLAARAQYF
-	13	-	TRBV4-3	TRBJ1-3	TGCGCCAGCAGCCAAGAGAGTGGAAACACCATATATTTT	CASSQESGNTIYF
-	14	-	TRBV4-3	TRBJ1-1	TGCGCCAGCAGCCAGGGCAGGACTAACACTGAAGCTTTCTTT	CASSQGRTNTEAFF
-	12	-	TRBV3-1/TRBV3-2	TRBJ2-1	TGTGCCAGCAGCCAAGTTCCCAATGAGCAGTTCTTC	CASSQVPNEQFF
-	15	TRBD1	TRBV29-1	TRBJ2-6	TGCAGCGTTGCACAGGGGGCTGGTAGGGCCAACGTCCTGACTTTC	CSVAQGAGRANVLTF
once	15	-	TRBV3-1/TRBV3-2	TRBJ1-2	TGTGCCAGCAGCCCCCAGAGGGGTCTTAGGGATGGCTACACCTTC	CASSPQRGLRDGYTF
-	15	TRBD2	TRBV4-1	TRBJ2-4	TGCGCCAGCAGCCACGGACTAGCGGGGAAAAACATTCAGTACTTC	CASSHGLAGKNIQYF
-	16	TRBD2	TRBV18	TRBJ2-1	TGTGCCAGCTCACTGCTCCTAGCGGGGGGAAACAATGAGCAGTTCTTC	CASSLLLAGGNNEQFF
-	14	-	TRBV29-1	TRBJ1-1	TGCAGCGTTGACAAGGCAGGGCAGAACACTGAAGCTTTCTTT	CSVDKAGQNTEAFF
once	15	TRBD2	TRBV25-1	TRBJ2-3	TGTGCCAGCAGTCTTCAACGGGGGGACGCAGATACGCAGTATTTT	CASSLQRGDADTQYF
-	14	-	TRBV24-1	TRBJ1-2	TGTGCCACCAGTGATCCGACAGGACCCTATGGCTACACCTTC	CATSDPTGPYGYTF
-	11	-	TRBV7-8	TRBJ2-1	TGTGCCAGCAGCTTGCGACTGGAGCAGTTCTTC	CASSLRLEQFF
once	17	TRBD2	TRBV7-9	TRBJ2-5	TGTGCCAGCAGCGTAGCTCTAAGCGGGGGGGCTGGGGAGACCCAGTACTTC	CASSVALSGGAGETQYF
-	14	-	TRBV18	TRBJ2-1	TGTGCCAGCTCACCATACGACAGAAACAATGAGCAGTTCTTC	CASSPYDRNNEQFF
-	14	TRBD1	TRBV29-1	TRBJ1-5	TGCAGCGTTTCCGGGACAGGGGGTGGTCAGCCCCAGCATTTT	CSVSGTGGGQPQHF
once	16	-	TRBV9	TRBJ2-7	TGTGCCAGCAGCGTACTTCCGGCAGTTCCTCCCTACGAGCAGTACTTC	CASSVLPAVPPYEQYF
-	17	TRBD2	TRBV7-3	TRBJ2-2	TGTGCCAGCAGCTTAGTACCCAGCGGGGGCCTCGGCGGGGAGCTGTTTTTT	CASSLVPSGGLGGELFF
-	14	-	TRBV7-9	TRBJ2-5	TGTGCCAGCAGCCATAGTGTGGTTATGGAGACCCAGTACTTC	CASSHSVVMETQYF
-	14	-	TRBV6-2/TRBV6-3	TRBJ1-2	TGTGCCAGCAGTATACCCGGACAGAACTATGGCTACACCTTC	CASSIPGQNYGYTF
-	14	-	TRBV6-1	TRBJ1-1	TGTGCCAGCAGTGAAAGCGGCTTGAACACTGAAGCTTTCTTT	CASSESGLNTEAFF
-	15	-	TRBV30	TRBJ1-3	TGTGCCTGGAGTAATTCACCGAGCTCTGGAAACACCATATATTTT	CAWSNSPSSGNTIYF
few	13	-	TRBV2	TRBJ1-1	TGTGCCAGCAGTGAACACAGGGCCACTGAAGCTTTCTTT	CASSEHRATEAFF
-	16	-	TRBV7-9	TRBJ1-2	TGTGCCAGCAGCTTACACGGGGTCCGCGGAAAACGGGGCTACACCTTC	CASSLHGVRGKRGYTF
-	15	-	TRBV28	TRBJ1-5	TGTGCCAGCAAAAGGACAGCTTCCAGCAATCAGCCCCAGCATTTT	CASKRTASSNQPQHF
-	14	-	TRBV3-1/TRBV3-2	TRBJ2-6	TGTGCCAGCAGCCATAACTCTGGGGCCAACGTCCTGACTTTC	CASSHNSGANVLTF
-	14	-	TRBV30	TRBJ2-7	TGTGCCTGGAGTGTTAAGGTCGTGCCCTACGAGCAGTACTTC	CAWSVKVVPYEQYF